This T cell receptor beta chain is drawn from a study of CD8 T cells in ankylosing spondylitis. Study outcomes and limitations: Characteristic, it appeared, of ankylosing spondylitis blood was a TCR beta motif of 7 or 8 highly homologous variants. Relatively rare in peripheral blood, disease-linked clones were also CD8+.

The length of the CDR3 is 15 residues. Per the germline V gene, CDR1 is SGHNT and CDR2 is YYREEE (reference sequence). The V and J ends lost 0 bases and 7 bases respectively, with 14 bases between them. TCRdb used MiXCR to reprocess the 5' RACE reads, holding one entry per CDR3 protein. The table has hundreds of thousands of distinct CDR3 sequences, roughly 20% seen once. In regard to this clonotype: Its antigen is undetermined.

The TCR sequence derives from a male donor with ankylosing spondylitis or in good health (not recorded which). The sequencing sample was made of blood, either unsorted or a sorted T cell fraction (not recorded which). The genes are TRBV5-4 and TRBJ2-1; weak D call: TRBD1 (5 bases). This chain's CDR3 is CASSLGWGIPNEQFF. In nucleotides, the CDR3 is TGTGCCAGCAGCTTGGGTTGGGGCATACCTAATGAGCAGTTCTTC.